Listed here is a single T cell receptor (beta chain). What it recognizes is unknown. PCR amplification relied on 60 Vbeta primers (plus 13 Jbeta primers). Here immunoSEQ multiplex PCR was the method, and the copy in TCRdb shows in-frame clones only, minus some. Of 150,000 to 160,000 clones in the sample, around 84% were seen once. The data were obtained in a study of cytomegalovirus exposure and HLA in healthy donors. Overall study results and limits: Donors were assumed by presence/absence analyses to have roughly uniform sequencing depth. As was reported, the classifier diagnosed cytomegalovirus status with high specificity and sensitivity. Previous analysis showed most TCR beta V segments were productive about 87% or about 30% of the time.

CDR3 length: 15 amino acids. The ends were cut back, 6 bases at V and 4 bases at J, with 18 bases in the middle. Germline lookup yields CDR1 SEHNR and CDR2 FQNEAQ (reference sequence). The rearrangement uses TRBV7-9 and TRBJ2-5; a possible D gene is TRBD1 (5 bases). This TCR derives from a young woman in good health and CMV-seronegative. Sequenced sample: PBMCs. The CDR3 nucleotides are TGTGCCAGCAGTGTGGGCAGGAGACAGATAGAGACCCAGTACTTC. It yields the protein CASSVGRRQIETQYF.